These 18 T cell receptor beta chains were all obtained from the same sample, sequenced in a study of beta chain features in type 1 diabetes. Findings and limits, study-wide: Moderate but significant shortening of TCRB CDR3s was recorded in all four CD4+ subsets from Type 1 diabetes patients.

For these TCRs, the target antigens are not known. Isolated RNA was reverse transcribed in full, so expressed TCRB transcripts were sequenced. Clones were sequenced by immunoSEQ multiplex PCR, and TCRdb holds only the in-frame ones, with some missing. The table has 300,000 to 350,000 clones, roughly 14% seen once. The sample taken for sequencing was naive CD4+ T cells from blood. Source of these receptors: a woman younger than 30 with type 1 diabetes.

This clone has a handful of counts. The V call is TRBV5-4, the J call TRBJ2-5, with 10 bases matching TRBD1. After removal of 5 bases from V and 5 bases from J, the junction contained 9 bases not matched to a gene. The V gene's germline CDR1 is SGHNT and CDR2 YYREEE (reference sequence). The CDR3 totals 15 residues. The CDR3 region is CASSSGTGARETQYF. CDR3 sequence (DNA): TGTGCCAGCAGTTCCGGGACAGGGGCAAGGGAGACCCAGTACTTC.

A few counts support this clone. V usage is TRBV5-1 and J usage is TRBJ2-1; TRBD2 matches at 7 bases. The CDR3 has 13 amino acids. Per germline, CDR1 SGHRS and CDR2 YFSETQ. Unmatched junction bases numbered 1, after V lost 1 base and J lost 6 bases. The CDR3 protein is CASSLPSGNEQFF. CDR3 sequence (DNA): TGCGCCAGCAGCTTGCCTAGCGGCAATGAGCAGTTCTTC. Supplemented by reference TRBV5-1 and TRBJ2-1, the full variable domain reads KAGVTQTPRYLIKTRGQQVTLSCSPISGHRSVSWYQQTPGQGLQFLFEYFSETQRNKGNFPGRFSGRQFSNSRSEMNVSTLELGDSALYLCASSLPSGNEQFFGPGTRLTVL.

This clone occurred a few times. The CDR3 region is CATSRPISGGYTF. CDR3 sequence (DNA): TGTGCCACCAGCAGACCTATTAGCGGCGGCTACACCTTC. The chain recombines TRBV15 with TRBJ1-2; D is uncertain. V was cut by 2 bases and J by 8 bases, with 12 bases left in between. Germline CDR1 and CDR2: LNHNV and YYDKDF (reference sequence). CDR3 size: 13 residues.

This clone has a handful of counts. The V call is TRBV5-1, the J call TRBJ2-5; 10 bases map to TRBD2. The trim removed 0 bases at V and 5 bases at J, leaving 4 bases unmatched. Germline values: CDR1 SGHRS, CDR2 YFSETQ. This CDR3 spans 15 amino acids. The DNA of the CDR3 is TGCGCCAGCAGCTTGGCCCCTAGCGGGAGTGAGACCCAGTACTTC. Amino acids: CASSLAPSGSETQYF. Full variable domain (outside the CDR3, taken from reference TRBV5-1 and TRBJ2-5): KAGVTQTPRYLIKTRGQQVTLSCSPISGHRSVSWYQQTPGQGLQFLFEYFSETQRNKGNFPGRFSGRQFSNSRSEMNVSTLELGDSALYLCASSLAPSGSETQYFGPGTRLLVL.

This clone was found a few times. The rearrangement links TRBV7-2 to TRBJ2-7; the match to TRBD2 covers 7 bases. The ends lost 3 bases at V and 2 bases at J; junction bases unmatched: 7. CDR1 and CDR2 from the germline V gene are SGHTA and FQGNSA. This CDR3 is built from 15 residues. The CDR3 region is CASSFDNGLAYEQYF. CDR3 nucleotide sequence: TGTGCCAGCAGCTTTGATAATGGACTAGCCTACGAGCAGTACTTC.

This clone was recorded a few times. The chain is built from TRBV5-1 and TRBJ2-7; TRBD1 matches 9 bases. The germline V gene encodes CDR1 SGHRS and CDR2 YFSETQ. With 4 bases clipped from V and 4 bases from J, the junction kept 9 bases outside the gene matches. The CDR3 length is 15 residues. CDR3 sequence reads: CASSPTGTGSYEQYF. CDR3 bases: TGCGCCAGCAGCCCAACCGGGACAGGGTCATACGAGCAGTACTTC.

This clone was seen more than once but under ten times. The chain uses TRBV19 and TRBJ2-1; TRBD2 aligns across 9 bases. Germline trimming cut 4 bases from V and 0 bases from J; bases unmatched to any gene: 7. This CDR3 contains 17 residues. Germline loops: CDR1 LNHDA, CDR2 SQIVND (reference sequence). CDR3 amino acids: CASSRVAGESSYNEQFF. CDR3 DNA: TGTGCCAGTAGTAGGGTAGCGGGAGAGAGCTCCTACAATGAGCAGTTCTTC.

The genes are TRBV21-1 and TRBJ2-1; the table's D gene call, TRBD1, was not cross checked with the DNA. TRBV21-1 represents a pseudogene. The CDR3 covers 22 residues. CDR3: CASSPLWTGAEPRGSPYNEQFF. The CDR3 coding sequence is TGTGCCAGCAGCCCCTTATGGACAGGGGCCGAACCGCGCGGAAGCCCCTACAATGAGCAGTTCTTC.

The chain is built from TRBV7-9 and TRBJ2-3; 8 nucleotides align to TRBD1. The CDR3 runs to 16 residues. Trimming cost V 1 base and J 2 bases; bases outside gene matches: 5. The V gene's germline CDR1 is SEHNR and CDR2 FQNEAQ (reference sequence). The CDR3 loop is CASSLVQGAPTDTQYF. The CDR3 DNA reads as TGTGCCAGCAGCTTAGTCCAGGGGGCTCCCACAGATACGCAGTATTTT.

This clone was observed a few times. The genes are TRBV7-9 and TRBJ2-3; TRBD2 matches 14 bases. The V segment lost 6 bases and the J segment 4 bases; nucleotides outside the gene matches: 9. The CDR3 is 17 residues long. Per germline, CDR1 SEHNR and CDR2 FQNEAQ (reference sequence). The CDR3 region has the DNA TGTGCCAGCAGTTCCGGGACTAGCGGGAGTATGGCAGATACGCAGTATTTT. This translates into CASSSGTSGSMADTQYF.

This clone was seen a handful of times. The genes are TRBV27 and TRBJ2-1; 12 nucleotides line up with TRBD2. V shed 5 bases, J shed 3 bases, and the junction held 8 bases outside the gene matches. This CDR3 is 17 amino acids long. CDR1 MNHEY and CDR2 SMNVEV come from the germline V gene (reference sequence). This CDR3 is CASSHRTSGTDYNEQFF. DNA for the CDR3: TGTGCCAGCAGTCACCGGACTAGCGGGACGGACTACAATGAGCAGTTCTTC.

The chain carries TRBV18 and TRBJ2-2; a weak D match, TRBD1 (6 bases). This CDR3 region has 16 residues. V was trimmed by 2 bases and J by 4 bases, leaving 14 bases between them. Germline V gene lookup returns CDR1 KGHSH and CDR2 LQKENI. CDR3 sequence reads: CASSPSRQDLTGELFF. In DNA, the CDR3 is TGTGCCAGCTCACCATCGAGACAGGACCTCACCGGGGAGCTGTTTTTT.

V and J are TRBV30 and TRBJ1-2; D is unclear. The length of the CDR3 is 12 residues. The V end was cut by 0 bases, the J end by 7 bases, with 9 bases between. CDR1 and CDR2 from the germline V gene are GTSNPN and SVGIG (reference sequence). The CDR3: CAWSVRAIGYTF. For the CDR3, the DNA is TGTGCCTGGAGTGTGAGGGCGATTGGCTACACCTTC.

The rearrangement joins TRBV5-1 to TRBJ1-1; no clear D gene. The germline CDR1 and CDR2 sequences are SGHRS and YFSETQ. V was clipped by 3 bases and J by 5 bases, with 8 bases between them. The CDR3 has 12 amino acids. This chain's CDR3 is CASSSGYTEAFF. The CDR3 coding sequence is TGCGCCAGCAGCTCCGGGTATACTGAAGCTTTCTTT.

The chain uses TRBV12-5 and TRBJ2-1; 8 bases fit TRBD2. Germline CDR1 reads LGHNT; CDR2 reads FRNRAP. This CDR3 region has 15 residues. After removal of 4 bases from V and 4 bases from J, the junction contained 6 bases not matched to a gene. The CDR3 sequence is CASGSRLAQYNEQFF. CDR3 nucleotide sequence: TGTGCTAGTGGTTCCCGACTAGCGCAATACAATGAGCAGTTCTTC.

This clone turned up a few times. The genes are TRBV5-1 and TRBJ1-1, with 7 bases that match TRBD1. Trimming took 0 bases from V and 0 from J; bases not matched to a gene: 8. Germline assignment: CDR1 SGHRS and CDR2 YFSETQ. The CDR3 consists of 17 residues. In DNA, the CDR3 is TGCGCCAGCAGCTTGGCCTCCCTACAGGGGATGAACACTGAAGCTTTCTTT. Protein product: CASSLASLQGMNTEAFF.

The sample holds one count of this clone. V usage is TRBV6-5 and J usage is TRBJ2-7; weak D call: TRBD1 (5 bases). The CDR3 contains 13 residues. The germline V gene encodes CDR1 MNHEY and CDR2 SVGAGI. V lost 2 bases and J lost 2, with 7 bases in between. The CDR3 region has the DNA TGTGCCAGCAGTTACAGACAGCCCTACGAGCAGTACGTC. It specifies CASSYRQPYEQYV.

This clone was recorded a few times. V usage is TRBV11-3 and J usage is TRBJ2-5; D is unresolved. The CDR3 runs 12 residues. V gave up 11 bases and J gave up 0 bases, with 10 bases separating them. Germline V gives CDR1 SGHNT, CDR2 YENEEA. The CDR3 sequence is CAFSLDQETQYF. CDR3 DNA sequence: TGTGCCTTCTCACTTGACCAAGAGACCCAGTACTTC.